These 2 T cell receptor beta chains were all obtained from the same sample, sequenced in a study of T-cell memory formation after mild COVID-19. A single record per CDR3 protein comes from TCRdb applying MiXCR to the 5' RACE reads. Of about 560,000 distinct CDR3 sequences listed, roughly 22% are singletons. Sample: PBMCs or a T cell subset sorted from them (not recorded which). The receptors derive from an adult woman who had mild COVID-19 (a few samples of this study predate the infection). Cell type and time point are not known.

The V gene is TRBV5-1, the J gene TRBJ2-3; 11 nucleotides agree with TRBD2. The CDR3 loop spans 16 amino acids. Germline CDR1 and CDR2: SGHRS and YFSETQ. The J segment lost 0 bases and the V segment lost 3 bases, leaving 3 bases of the junction unmatched. The CDR3: CASSWGTSGSTDTQYF. CDR3 DNA sequence: TGCGCCAGCAGCTGGGGGACTAGCGGAAGCACAGATACGCAGTATTTT.

V gene TRBV18 combines with J gene TRBJ1-2, with a weak D call TRBD1 (5 bases). The CDR3 consists of 14 residues. The V gene's germline CDR1 is KGHSH and CDR2 LQKENI. V gave up 4 bases and J gave up 2 bases, with 11 bases separating them. Written as DNA, the CDR3 is TGTGCCAGCTCACGGGACGGAAAGAACTATGGCTACACCTTC. This codes for CASSRDGKNYGYTF.